The 5 T cell receptor beta chains listed next were all sequenced from one sample in a study of blood T cells in healthy people across ages. A J-beta primer mix and a sample-barcoded 5' primer were used in a second PCR of roughly 7 to 12 cycles. TCRdb redid the calling of the 5' RACE reads with MiXCR, one entry per CDR3 protein. The sample contains over a million distinct CDR3 sequences, approximately 26% of which appear only once. This same sample was also taken into another study, of T cells of mothers and their children.

Sequenced sample: blood. The receptors come from a girl aged 2-10 years in good health.

In this sample, this clonotype turned up a few times. This chain links TRBV5-1 with TRBJ2-7; weak D call: TRBD2 (5 bases). In germline, CDR1 is SGHRS, CDR2 YFSETQ. The CDR3 consists of 14 residues. V shed 5 bases and J shed 3 bases, with 15 bases lying between them. This chain's CDR3 is CASSYSPGDYEQYF. CDR3 coding DNA: TGCGCCAGCAGTTATTCCCCCGGGGACTACGAGCAGTACTTC.

The chain uses TRBV12-5 and TRBJ2-2, with D tentatively TRBD2 (7 bases). This CDR3 is built from 15 residues. The V end lost 3 bases, the J end lost 6 bases, and 14 bases lay between the germline ends. Looked up from germline, CDR1 is LGHNT and CDR2 is FRNRAP. CDR3 residues: CASGLPRGAAGELFF. CDR3 coding DNA: TGTGCTAGTGGTTTACCACGGGGGGCCGCCGGGGAGCTGTTTTTT.

This clonotype has only a few counts. The chain combines TRBV29-1 with TRBJ2-5; 7 bases align to TRBD2. The ends lost 7 bases at V and 5 bases at J; junction bases unmatched: 4. The CDR3 runs to 11 residues. Germline V gene sequence: CDR1 SQVTM, CDR2 ANQGSEA. This chain's CDR3 is CSAWGGETQYF. The CDR3 region has the DNA TGCAGCGCCTGGGGGGGGGAGACCCAGTACTTC.

This clonotype showed up just a few times. The gene calls are TRBV3-1 and TRBJ1-1; D perhaps matches TRBD1 (5 bases). The V gene lost 0 bases and the J gene lost 4 bases, with 12 bases spanning the gap. Germline assignment: CDR1 LGHDT and CDR2 YNNKEL (reference sequence). The CDR3 length is 15 residues. CDR3 nucleotides: TGTGCCAGCAGCCAAGATCGGTGGGGGTCCACTGAAGCTTTCTTT. Protein: CASSQDRWGSTEAFF.

CDR3 region: CASSPDSWAEETQYF. The CDR3, as DNA: TGTGCCAGCTCACCTGACAGTTGGGCTGAAGAGACCCAGTACTTC. V and J are TRBV18 and TRBJ2-5, with a possible D match to TRBD1 (5 bases). From germline, CDR1 is KGHSH and CDR2 LQKENI. The CDR3 consists of 15 residues. V gave up 3 bases and J gave up 3 bases, with 14 bases separating them.